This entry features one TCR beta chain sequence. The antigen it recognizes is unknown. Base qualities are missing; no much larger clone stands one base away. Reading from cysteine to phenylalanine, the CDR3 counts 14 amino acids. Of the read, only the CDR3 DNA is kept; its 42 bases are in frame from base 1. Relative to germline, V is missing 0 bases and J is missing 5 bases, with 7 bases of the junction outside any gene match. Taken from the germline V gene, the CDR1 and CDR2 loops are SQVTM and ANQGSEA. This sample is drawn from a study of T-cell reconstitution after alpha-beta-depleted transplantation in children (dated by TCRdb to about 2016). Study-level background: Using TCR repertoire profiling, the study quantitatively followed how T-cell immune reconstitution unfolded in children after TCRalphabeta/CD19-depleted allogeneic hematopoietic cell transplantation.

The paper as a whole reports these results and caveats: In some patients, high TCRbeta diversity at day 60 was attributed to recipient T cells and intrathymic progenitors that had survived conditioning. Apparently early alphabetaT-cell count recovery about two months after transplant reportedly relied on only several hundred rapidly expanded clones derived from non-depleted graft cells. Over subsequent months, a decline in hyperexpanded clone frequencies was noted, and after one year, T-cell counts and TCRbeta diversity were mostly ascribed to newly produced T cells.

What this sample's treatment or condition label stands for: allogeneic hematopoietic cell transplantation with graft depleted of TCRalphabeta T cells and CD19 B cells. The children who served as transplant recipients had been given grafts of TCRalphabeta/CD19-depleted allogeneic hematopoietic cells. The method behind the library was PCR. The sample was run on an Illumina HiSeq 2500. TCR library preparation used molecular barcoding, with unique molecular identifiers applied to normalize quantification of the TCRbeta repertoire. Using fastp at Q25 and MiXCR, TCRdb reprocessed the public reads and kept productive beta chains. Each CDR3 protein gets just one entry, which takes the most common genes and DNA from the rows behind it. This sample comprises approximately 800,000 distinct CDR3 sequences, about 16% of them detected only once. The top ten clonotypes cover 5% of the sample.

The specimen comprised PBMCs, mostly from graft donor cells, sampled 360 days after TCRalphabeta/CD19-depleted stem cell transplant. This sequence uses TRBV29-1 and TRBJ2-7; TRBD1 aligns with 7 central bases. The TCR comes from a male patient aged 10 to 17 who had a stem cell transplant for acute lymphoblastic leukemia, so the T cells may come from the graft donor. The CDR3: CSVEEETGIHEQYF. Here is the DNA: TGCAGCGTTGAAGAGGAGACAGGGATTCACGAGCAGTACTTC.